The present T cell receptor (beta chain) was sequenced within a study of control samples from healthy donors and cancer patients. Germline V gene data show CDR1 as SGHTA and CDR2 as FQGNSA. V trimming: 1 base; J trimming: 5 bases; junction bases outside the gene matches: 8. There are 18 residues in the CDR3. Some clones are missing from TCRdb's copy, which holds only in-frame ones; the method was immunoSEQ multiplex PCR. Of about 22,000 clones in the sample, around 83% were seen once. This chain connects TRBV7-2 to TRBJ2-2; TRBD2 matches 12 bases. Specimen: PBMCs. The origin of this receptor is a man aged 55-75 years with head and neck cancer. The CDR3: CASSLDGLAGGPTGELFF. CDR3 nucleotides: TGTGCCAGCAGCTTAGACGGGCTAGCGGGGGGGCCGACCGGGGAGCTGTTTTTT.